The T cell receptor beta chain described here comes from a study of T cells in Graves' hyperthyroidism and ophthalmopathy. Amplified TCR beta CDR3 regions derived from RNA transcripts. First-round RT-PCR of the TCR CDR3 relied on the HTBI primer set. Via MiXCR, TCRdb re-called the multiplex PCR reads, giving one row per CDR3 protein. The profile shows hundreds of thousands of distinct CDR3 sequences, approximately 14% of them singletons. This clonotype was seen more than once but under ten times. The V end was cut by 6 bases, the J end by 3 bases, with 21 bases between. CDR1 is MNHEY and CDR2 is SMNVEV in the germline V gene (reference sequence). The CDR3 is 17 amino acids.

The sample consisted of blood. The rearrangement links TRBV27 to TRBJ2-1, with D hard to call. This clonotype was obtained from a woman between 18 and 29 years old with Graves' hyperthyroidism. CDR3 sequence reads: CASRSRPPGVHYNEQFF. In DNA, the CDR3 is TGTGCCAGCAGATCACGACCCCCTGGGGTCCACTACAATGAGCAGTTCTTC.